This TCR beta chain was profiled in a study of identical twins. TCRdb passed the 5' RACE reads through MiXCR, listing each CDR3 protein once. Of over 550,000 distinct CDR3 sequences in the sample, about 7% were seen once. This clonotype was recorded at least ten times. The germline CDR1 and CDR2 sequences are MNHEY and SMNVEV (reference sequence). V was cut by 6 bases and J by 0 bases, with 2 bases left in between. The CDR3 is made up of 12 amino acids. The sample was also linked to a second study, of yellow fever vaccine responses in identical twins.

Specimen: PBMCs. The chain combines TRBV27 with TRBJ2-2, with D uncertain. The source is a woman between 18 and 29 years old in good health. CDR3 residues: CASRTNTGELFF. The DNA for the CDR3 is TGTGCCAGCAGAACGAACACCGGGGAGCTGTTTTTT.